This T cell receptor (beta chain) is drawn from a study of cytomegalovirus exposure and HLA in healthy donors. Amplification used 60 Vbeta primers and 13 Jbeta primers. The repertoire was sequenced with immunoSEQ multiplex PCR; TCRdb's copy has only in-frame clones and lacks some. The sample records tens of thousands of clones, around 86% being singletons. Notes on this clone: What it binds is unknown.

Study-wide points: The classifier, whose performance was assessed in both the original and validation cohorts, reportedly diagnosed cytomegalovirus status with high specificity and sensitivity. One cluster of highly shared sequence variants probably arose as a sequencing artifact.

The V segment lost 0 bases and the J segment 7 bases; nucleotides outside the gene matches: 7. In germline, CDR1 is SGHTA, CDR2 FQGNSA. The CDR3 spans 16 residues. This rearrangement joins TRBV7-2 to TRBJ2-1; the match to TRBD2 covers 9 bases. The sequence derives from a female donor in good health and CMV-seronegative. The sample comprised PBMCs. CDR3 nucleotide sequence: TGTGCCAGCAGCTTAGCGCTTAGCGGGAGAGGTAATGAGCAGTTCTTC. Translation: CASSLALSGRGNEQFF.